This section outlines one T cell receptor beta chain sequence together with its context. CDR1 and CDR2 (germline): MNHEY, SVGAGI. V gave up 6 bases and J gave up 8 bases; unmatched junction bases: 10. The CDR3 runs to 14 residues. The entry originates in a study of siplizumab effects on memory and regulatory T cells. TCRdb keeps only in-frame clones here, not all; method: immunoSEQ multiplex PCR. The table lists around 94,000 clones, about 94% of them singletons, with around 1.1% in the top ten. The TCR sequence derives from a human donor in good health. Sequencing was carried out using CD4+ T cells sorted from blood. J is TRBJ1-1 and V is TRBV6-5; 9 bases map to TRBD1. This CDR3 is CASRNTGTGTEAFF. Here the CDR3 DNA reads TGTGCCAGCAGGAACACTGGGACAGGGACCGAAGCTTTCTTT.